This T cell receptor beta chain derives from a study of shared clonotypes between healthy human individuals (TCRdb year 2020). Background for the entire study: The cohort comprised a couple of women and a few men aged 18 to 49 years. For each donor, three plates each were used for CD4 naive and CD4 memory, two plates were used for CD8 naive, and one plate was used for CD8 memory. To estimate repertoire size and how much clonotypes are shared between individuals, the study performed deep sequencing of blood TCR repertoires from a handful of healthy adults. To increase sequencing depth and limit assay-specific biases, TCR repertoire library preparation and sequencing were carried out by different laboratories using diverse techniques. Leukapheresis yielded between about 0.85 and 10 billion PBMCs per donor.

To note about this clone: Its antigen is still unknown. No per-base quality is available; no much larger clone lies one base away.

V and J lose 1 base and 7 bases, and a span of 11 bases separates them. The CDR3, cysteine through phenylalanine, is 13 amino acids long. The retained sequence is limited to the CDR3, 39 bases, with the frame set at the first base. CDR1 and CDR2 (GTSNPN, SVGIG) derive from the germline V gene (reference sequence). General findings and caveats noted by the study authors: Because the study included only a small number of donors, the genetic and exposure-history diversity represented was limited. Around 5.4% of naive CD4, 3.5% of naive CD8, approximately 2.2% of memory CD4, and 0.35% to 0.5% of memory CD8 clonotypes were shared across a few donors. Naive subsets generally had larger estimated clonotype richness than memory subsets did. Rarefaction of sorted-subset datasets indicated incomplete sequencing despite the large sequencing depth. Only blood was sampled, and tissue TCR repertoires likely differ from those in blood. Pairwise subsampling indicated that sequencing depth was expected to affect the degree of clonotype sharing among donors. Compared with non-shared clonotypes, clonotypes shared by all four sorted-subset donors had higher generation probabilities.

The donors were healthy, HIV-negative adults with no recently reported acute infections or vaccinations. Every donor was a Caucasian adult living in Nashville, Tennessee, USA. CD4+ T cells were enriched by magnetic negative selection; naive cells were then positively selected on CD45RA, and the negative fraction formed the memory subset. Blood was obtained by leukapheresis, after which PBMCs were separated by Ficoll-Histopaque density gradient centrifugation and cryopreserved in liquid nitrogen vapor phase. Analytical flow cytometry was used to check the purity and quantity of each magnetically sorted T cell population. From each sorted fraction, genomic DNA was isolated and quantified by UV absorbance on a Nanodrop 2000c. TCR CDR3 regions were amplified from genomic DNA by multiplex PCR using the deep immunoSEQ assay. Extracted genomic DNA from each cell subset was spread evenly across all wells of several immunoSEQ 96-well plates, with each plate serving as a replicate. Each replicate PCR for sorted subsets received 150 to 250 ng genomic DNA, equal to about 30,000 T cell genomes. Purified libraries were quantified with a Qubit 3.0 fluorometer, sized on a Bioanalyzer 2100, and re-quantified with the KAPA Library Quantification kit. Every immunoSEQ 96-well plate was sequenced on a separate single-read 150-cycle Illumina NextSeq 550 flow cell. Per the authors' processing: Because only junctional sequences without quality scores were contained in the immunoSEQ output, filtering matching that applied to full-length reads could not be performed. Sequences were annotated with PyIR, a Python wrapper for IgBLAST v1.9, and V/J genes and CDR3 were assigned using IMGT germline references. Reads were removed for weak V/J assignments (E-value above 1e-6), missing CDR3, stop codons, out-of-frame junctions, or ambiguous translated residues. A V3J clonotype was defined by an identical inferred V gene, J gene, and CDR3 amino acid sequence. Percentage overlap between repertoires was calculated by dividing the number of shared unique clonotypes by the size of the smaller repertoire. RTK rarefaction, the Chao1 estimator, and Recon v2.1 estimates of unobserved clonotypes were used to assess repertoire richness. Generation probabilities were computed with OLGA for all TCRbeta clonotypes obtained by the gDNA method from four donors. As stored in TCRdb, this immuneACCESS dataset retains in-frame rearrangements with V and J assigned. A fraction of the clones does not appear; measured against another copy, unresolved V genes explain less than half of the discrepancy, and the remainder lacks a known reason. The DNA gave D and trimming, while V, J and clone size come from that table. The sample yields about 1 million clones; about 76% were counted once. The ten largest clones capture less than 1.5% of the sample.

The TCR was taken from a man between 18 and 29 years old in good health. The source material was memory CD4+ T cells sorted from blood. The meaning of the sample's cell subset or site label: CD45RA-negative fraction. The chain is encoded by TRBV30 joined to TRBJ1-5, with TRBD1 as a weak D call on 6 bases. The CDR3 loop reads CAWSEGGTQPQHF. The nucleotide sequence is given as TGTGCCTGGAGTGAGGGGGGGACCCAGCCCCAGCATTTT.